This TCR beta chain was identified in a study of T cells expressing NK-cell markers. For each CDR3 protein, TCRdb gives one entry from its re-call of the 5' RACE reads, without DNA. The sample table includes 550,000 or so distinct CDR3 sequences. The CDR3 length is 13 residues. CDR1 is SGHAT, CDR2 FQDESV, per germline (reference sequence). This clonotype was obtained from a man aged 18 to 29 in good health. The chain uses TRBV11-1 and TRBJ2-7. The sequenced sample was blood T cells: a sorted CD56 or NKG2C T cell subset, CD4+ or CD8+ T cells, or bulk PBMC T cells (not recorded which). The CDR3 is CASSSTTYYEQYF.